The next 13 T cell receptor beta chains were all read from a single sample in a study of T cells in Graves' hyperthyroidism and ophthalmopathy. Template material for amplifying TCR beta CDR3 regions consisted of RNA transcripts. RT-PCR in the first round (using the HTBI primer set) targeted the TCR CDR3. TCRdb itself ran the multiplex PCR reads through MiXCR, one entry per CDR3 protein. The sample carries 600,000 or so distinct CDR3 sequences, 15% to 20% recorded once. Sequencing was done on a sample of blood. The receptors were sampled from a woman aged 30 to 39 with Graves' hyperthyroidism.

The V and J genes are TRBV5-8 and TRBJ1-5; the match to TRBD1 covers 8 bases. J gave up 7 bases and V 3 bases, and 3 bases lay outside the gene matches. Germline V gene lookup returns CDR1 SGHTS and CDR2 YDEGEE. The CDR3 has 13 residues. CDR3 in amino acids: CASSSDRVQPQHF. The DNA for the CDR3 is TGTGCCAGCAGCTCGGACAGGGTCCAGCCCCAGCATTTT. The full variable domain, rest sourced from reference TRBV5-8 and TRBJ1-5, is EAGVTQSPTHLIKTRGQQATLRCSPISGHTSVYWYQQALGLGLQFLLWYDEGEERNRGNFPPRFSGRQFPNYSSELNVNALELEDSALYLCASSSDRVQPQHFGDGTRLSIL.

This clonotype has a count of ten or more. The CDR3 reads CASRSNNEQFF. The CDR3 DNA follows: TGTGCCAGCCGTAGTAACAATGAGCAGTTCTTC. V and J are TRBV28 and TRBJ2-1; D gene uncertain. Trimming shortened V by 8 bases and J by 5 bases, and 7 bases separated the two germline ends. The germline V gene has CDR1 MDHEN and CDR2 SYDVKM. The CDR3 is 11 residues long.

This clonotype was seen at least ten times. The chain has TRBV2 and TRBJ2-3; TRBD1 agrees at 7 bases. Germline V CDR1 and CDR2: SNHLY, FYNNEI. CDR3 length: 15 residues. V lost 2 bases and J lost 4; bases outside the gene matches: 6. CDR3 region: CASSERWDSADTQYF. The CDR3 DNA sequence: TGTGCCAGCAGTGAAAGGTGGGACAGCGCAGATACGCAGTATTTT.

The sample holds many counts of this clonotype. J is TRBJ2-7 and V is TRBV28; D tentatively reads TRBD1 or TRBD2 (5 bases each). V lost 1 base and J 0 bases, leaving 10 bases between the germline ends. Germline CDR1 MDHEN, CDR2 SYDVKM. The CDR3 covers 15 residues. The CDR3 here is CASSLFPGTSYEQYF. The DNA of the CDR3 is TGTGCCAGCAGTTTATTTCCGGGGACCTCCTACGAGCAGTACTTC.

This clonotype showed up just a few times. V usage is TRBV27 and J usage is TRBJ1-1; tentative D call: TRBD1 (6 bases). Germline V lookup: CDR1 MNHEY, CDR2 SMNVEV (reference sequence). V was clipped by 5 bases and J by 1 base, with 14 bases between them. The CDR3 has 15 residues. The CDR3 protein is CASSAPGGRNTEAFF. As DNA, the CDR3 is TGTGCCAGCAGTGCCCCGGGGGGCCGGAACACTGAAGCTTTCTTT.

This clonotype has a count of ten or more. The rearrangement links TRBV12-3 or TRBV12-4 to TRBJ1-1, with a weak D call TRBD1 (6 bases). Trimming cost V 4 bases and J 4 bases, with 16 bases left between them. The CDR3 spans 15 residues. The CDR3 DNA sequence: TGTGCCAGCAGTTCAGGGGTTATTGGGGGCACTGAAGCTTTCTTT. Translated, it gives CASSSGVIGGTEAFF.

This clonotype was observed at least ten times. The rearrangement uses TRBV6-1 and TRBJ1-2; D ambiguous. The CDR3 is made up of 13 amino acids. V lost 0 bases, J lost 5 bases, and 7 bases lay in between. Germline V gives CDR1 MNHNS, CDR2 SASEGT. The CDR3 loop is CASSEATEYGYTF. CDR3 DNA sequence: TGTGCCAGCAGTGAAGCAACGGAGTATGGCTACACCTTC.

Written as DNA, the CDR3 is TGTGCCACCAGCAGAGATGATCAGCCCCAGCATTTT. Translated, it gives CATSRDDQPQHF. The chain links TRBV15 to TRBJ1-5; D remains ambiguous. The V gene lost 0 bases and the J gene lost 5 bases, with 2 bases spanning the gap. From germline, CDR1 is LNHNV and CDR2 YYDKDF (reference sequence). This CDR3 contains 12 residues.

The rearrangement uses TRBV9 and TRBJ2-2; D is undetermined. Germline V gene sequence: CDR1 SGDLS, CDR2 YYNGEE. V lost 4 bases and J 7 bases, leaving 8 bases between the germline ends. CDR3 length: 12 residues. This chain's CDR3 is CASSPWGGELFF. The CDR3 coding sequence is TGTGCCAGCAGCCCGTGGGGCGGGGAGCTGTTTTTT.

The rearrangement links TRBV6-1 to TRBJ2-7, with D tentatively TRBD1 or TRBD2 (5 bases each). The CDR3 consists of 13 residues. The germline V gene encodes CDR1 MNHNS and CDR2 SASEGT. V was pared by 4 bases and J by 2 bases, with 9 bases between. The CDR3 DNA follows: TGTGCCAGCAGTGGAGAGGGGACCTACGAGCAGTACTTC. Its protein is CASSGEGTYEQYF.

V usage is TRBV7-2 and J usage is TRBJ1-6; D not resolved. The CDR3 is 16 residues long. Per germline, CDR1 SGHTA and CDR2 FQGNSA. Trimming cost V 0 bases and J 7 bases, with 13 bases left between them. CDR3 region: CASSLARIGRNSPLHF. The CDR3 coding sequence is TGTGCCAGCAGCTTAGCGCGAATAGGCCGAAATTCACCCCTCCACTTT.

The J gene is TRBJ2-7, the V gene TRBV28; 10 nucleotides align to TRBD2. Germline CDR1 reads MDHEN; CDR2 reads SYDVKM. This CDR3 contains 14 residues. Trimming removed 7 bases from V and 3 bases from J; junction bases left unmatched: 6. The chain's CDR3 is CASKWASGSYEQYF. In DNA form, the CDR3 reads TGTGCCAGCAAGTGGGCTAGCGGGAGCTACGAGCAGTACTTC.

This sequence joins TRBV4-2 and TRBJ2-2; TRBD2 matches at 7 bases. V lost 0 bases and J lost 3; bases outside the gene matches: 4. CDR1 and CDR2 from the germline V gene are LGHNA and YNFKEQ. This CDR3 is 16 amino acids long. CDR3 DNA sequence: TGTGCCAGCAGCCAAGATCGGGGGGAGTACACCGGGGAGCTGTTTTTT. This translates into CASSQDRGEYTGELFF.